These 29 T cell receptor beta chains share one sample of origin, sequenced in a study of blood T cell repertoires in COVID-19. Measured with immunoSEQ multiplex PCR; TCRdb has only the in-frame clones, and not every one. The data contain about 330,000 clones, 87% of them singletons. The sequenced material came from peripheral blood. Receptors originate from a man aged 25-45 years with COVID-19, enrolled during active disease.

The V call is TRBV7-7, the J call TRBJ2-7; D perhaps matches TRBD2 (6 bases). The CDR3 has 14 residues. V lost 5 bases to trimming and J lost 2 bases, with 13 bases between them. Germline CDR1 and CDR2: SSHAT and FNYEAQ (reference sequence). Here the CDR3 DNA reads TGTGCCAGCAGCCAAGGGACTCGTACCTACGAGCAGTACTTC. It specifies CASSQGTRTYEQYF.

The chain carries TRBV28 and TRBJ1-2, with D unclear. Trimming shortened V by 2 bases and J by 12 bases, and 16 bases separated the two germline ends. The CDR3 runs to 13 residues. Looked up from germline, CDR1 is MDHEN and CDR2 is SYDVKM. The CDR3 region is CASSLGLAGRDTF. CDR3 DNA: TGTGCCAGCAGTTTAGGACTGGCGGGCCGGGACACCTTC.

The V and J genes are TRBV6-2 or TRBV6-3 and TRBJ2-1; D remains unclear. The CDR3 is made up of 12 amino acids. In germline, CDR1 is MNHEY, CDR2 SVGEGT. Trimming left V 2 bases short and J 7 bases short, with 6 bases between. The CDR3 nucleotides read TGTGCCAGCAGTTACATGAGGAATGAGCAGTTCTTC. Protein product: CASSYMRNEQFF.

The chain has TRBV28 and TRBJ1-4, with a tentative D call TRBD1 (6 bases). Trimming removed 7 bases from V and 1 base from J, with 13 bases in between. The CDR3 spans 15 residues. Germline V gene lookup returns CDR1 MDHEN and CDR2 SYDVKM. For the CDR3, the DNA is TGTGCCAGCACGACCACAGGGAGAACTAATGAAAAACTGTTTTTT. This gives the protein CASTTTGRTNEKLFF.

The chain has TRBV7-2 and TRBJ2-7; 10 bases match TRBD1. With V trimmed by 5 bases and J by 3 bases, 1 base remained unmatched. Germline loops: CDR1 SGHTA, CDR2 FQGNSA. The CDR3 sequence is 13 residues long. The CDR3 nucleotides are TGTGCCAGCAGCCGGACAGGGGGCTACGAGCAGTACTTC. It codes for CASSRTGGYEQYF.

The chain links TRBV5-6 to TRBJ2-1; D might be TRBD1 (5 bases). Per germline, CDR1 SGHDT and CDR2 YYEEEE. V lost 6 bases, J lost 5 bases, and 15 bases lay in between. This CDR3 region has 14 residues. CDR3: CASTTTTANNEQFF. DNA for the CDR3: TGTGCCAGCACCACCACGACAGCTAACAATGAGCAGTTCTTC.

The chain combines TRBV6-5 with TRBJ2-5, with D maybe TRBD2 (6 bases). The CDR3 is 13 residues long. Germline V lookup: CDR1 MNHEY, CDR2 SVGAGI. V was cut by 2 bases and J by 5 bases, with 9 bases left in between. In nucleotides, the CDR3 is TGTGCCAGCAGTTACGTCCGGGAGGAGACCCAGTACTTC. This gives the protein CASSYVREETQYF.

The gene calls are TRBV27 and TRBJ2-7; 8 bases line up with TRBD1. This CDR3 region has 17 residues. Germline V gene lookup returns CDR1 MNHEY and CDR2 SMNVEV (reference sequence). Germline trimming cut 3 bases from V and 1 base from J; bases unmatched to any gene: 11. CDR3 protein: CASSFSRQGIGSYEQYF. The CDR3 DNA is TGTGCCAGCAGTTTCTCCCGACAGGGGATTGGGTCCTACGAGCAGTACTTC.

The chain employs TRBV2 and TRBJ2-5; TRBD1 matches at 8 bases. From germline, CDR1 is SNHLY and CDR2 FYNNEI. V shed 2 bases and J 5 bases; nucleotides not matched to a gene: 4. The CDR3 contains 14 residues. In DNA, the CDR3 is TGTGCCAGCAGTGAACAGGGGGCGGGGGAGACCCAGTACTTC. It translates to CASSEQGAGETQYF.

The J gene is TRBJ2-4, the V gene TRBV19; 7 bases line up with TRBD1. Germline CDR1 is LNHDA and CDR2 is SQIVND (reference sequence). J lost 2 bases, V lost 0 bases, and 4 bases had no gene match. This CDR3 has 16 amino acids. This CDR3 is CASSIDHRGTKNIQYF. The CDR3 bases are TGTGCCAGTAGTATAGACCACAGGGGAACCAAAAACATTCAGTACTTC.

The chain links TRBV10-3 to TRBJ2-7; 7 bases are shared with TRBD1. Germline CDR1 is ENHRY and CDR2 is SYGVKD. V trimming: 7 bases; J trimming: 1 base; junction bases outside the gene matches: 7. The CDR3 has 14 amino acids. The CDR3 nucleotides read TGTGCCATCACCAGGGACAGTATGTCCTACGAGCAGTACTTC. It translates to CAITRDSMSYEQYF.

The V gene is TRBV15, the J gene TRBJ2-3, with D perhaps matching TRBD2 (6 bases). The CDR3 has 14 amino acids. Germline V gene lookup returns CDR1 LNHNV and CDR2 YYDKDF (reference sequence). Deletions cut 3 bases from V and 4 bases from J, with 11 bases between. The CDR3 DNA is TGTGCCACCAGCAGCGGGGGTAGCGCAGATACGCAGTATTTT. Its translation: CATSSGGSADTQYF.

The V and J genes are TRBV5-6 and TRBJ1-1; D not resolved. Germline CDR1 and CDR2: SGHDT and YYEEEE. The V end was cut by 0 bases, the J end by 4 bases, with 7 bases between. This CDR3 spans 13 amino acids. CDR3: CASSLDVGTEAFF. The CDR3, as DNA: TGTGCCAGCAGCTTGGACGTCGGCACTGAAGCTTTCTTT.

The chain couples TRBV6-5 to TRBJ2-3; D not resolved. The length of the CDR3 is 13 residues. Germline CDR1 is MNHEY and CDR2 is SVGAGI. Trimming removed 6 bases at V and 4 bases at J, with 11 bases between. CDR3 residues: CASSFVLADTQYF. The CDR3, as DNA: TGTGCCAGCAGCTTCGTTCTCGCAGATACGCAGTATTTT.

The rearrangement joins TRBV11-1 to TRBJ1-1; D might be TRBD1 (5 bases). V lost 3 bases and J 0 bases, leaving 8 bases between the germline ends. This CDR3 spans 14 amino acids. The germline V gene has CDR1 SGHAT and CDR2 FQDESV (reference sequence). CDR3 sequence: CASSLEGMNTEAFF. CDR3 nucleotide sequence: TGTGCCAGCAGCTTGGAGGGGATGAACACTGAAGCTTTCTTT.

The chain carries TRBV15 and TRBJ1-5; 7 bases map to TRBD1. V gave up 0 bases and J gave up 6 bases; unmatched junction bases: 8. The CDR3 has 16 residues. Germline V CDR1 and CDR2: LNHNV, YYDKDF (reference sequence). The CDR3 loop is CATSRDGSTGTQPQHF. The CDR3 nucleotides read TGTGCCACCAGCAGAGATGGTTCGACAGGGACTCAGCCCCAGCATTTT. The full variable domain, its missing parts supplied by reference TRBV15 and TRBJ1-5, is DAMVIQNPRYQVTQFGKPVTLSCSQTLNHNVMYWYQQKSSQAPKLLFHYYDKDFNNEADTPDNFQSRRPNTSFCFLDIRSPGLGDTAMYLCATSRDGSTGTQPQHFGDGTRLSIL.

The chain employs TRBV30 and TRBJ1-4; 8 bases match TRBD1. This CDR3 comprises 17 residues. Germline V CDR1 and CDR2: GTSNPN, SVGIG (reference sequence). V lost 3 bases and J lost 0; bases outside the gene matches: 9. CDR3 nucleotides: TGTGCCTGGAGAGCGGCGCAGGGGGCTGCAACTAATGAAAAACTGTTTTTT. Its translation is CAWRAAQGAATNEKLFF.

V and J are TRBV2 and TRBJ2-3; D is possibly TRBD2 (6 bases). The CDR3 is made up of 14 amino acids. Germline CDR1 SNHLY, CDR2 FYNNEI. With 7 bases removed from V and 6 bases from J, the gap between germline ends came to 17 bases. The CDR3, as DNA: TGTGCCAGCAAAAACGGAGGGAGTGGGGATACGCAGTATTTT. Translating it yields CASKNGGSGDTQYF.

The rearrangement joins TRBV5-1 to TRBJ1-2, with 11 bases fitting TRBD1. The CDR3 is made up of 15 amino acids. The ends lost 2 bases at V and 6 bases at J; junction bases unmatched: 6. CDR1 is SGHRS, CDR2 YFSETQ, per germline. CDR3: CASSFTDRGQDGYTF. DNA for the CDR3: TGCGCCAGCAGCTTCACGGACAGGGGGCAAGATGGCTACACCTTC.

The rearrangement links TRBV11-1 to TRBJ2-2, with no clear D. Germline V gene sequence: CDR1 SGHAT, CDR2 FQDESV (reference sequence). CDR3 length: 14 residues. Between the trimmed V and J ends, which lost 4 bases and 1 base, there was a span of 7 bases. CDR3 coding DNA: TGTGCCAGCAGCTCCCTAGGGAACACCGGGGAGCTGTTTTTT. Its translation is CASSSLGNTGELFF.

This clone has only a few counts. This rearrangement joins TRBV4-3 to TRBJ2-1; 8 bases fit TRBD2. CDR3 length: 16 residues. V lost 0 bases to trimming and J lost 6 bases; unmatched junction nucleotides: 7. Germline V gives CDR1 LGHNA, CDR2 YSLEER. This chain's CDR3 is CASSQDHSGRCNEQFF. The CDR3 coding sequence is TGCGCCAGCAGCCAAGATCACAGCGGGAGATGCAATGAGCAGTTCTTC.

The chain is built from TRBV9 and TRBJ2-2; possibly TRBD1 for D (6 bases). V gave up 0 bases and J gave up 4 bases, with 7 bases separating them. Germline V CDR1 and CDR2: SGDLS, YYNGEE. This CDR3 is built from 14 residues. The CDR3 DNA reads TGTGCCAGCAGCGTAGCAGGGGCCACCGGGGAGCTGTTTTTT. It specifies CASSVAGATGELFF.

This clone was found once. The rearrangement uses TRBV7-3 and TRBJ2-1, with no clear D. The germline V gene encodes CDR1 SGHTA and CDR2 FQGTGA. This CDR3 is built from 14 residues. The V gene lost 5 bases and the J gene lost 5 bases, with 13 bases spanning the gap. The DNA of the CDR3 is TGTGCCAGCAGCCCCGGTAGATCAAACAATGAGCAGTTCTTC. It translates to CASSPGRSNNEQFF.

This chain joins TRBV7-2 and TRBJ2-7; D might be TRBD2 (6 bases). V lost 1 base, J lost 4 bases, and 14 bases lay in between. CDR3 length: 15 residues. Germline V gene lookup returns CDR1 SGHTA and CDR2 FQGNSA. CDR3 loop: CASSLGRGSRYEQYF. Here the CDR3 DNA reads TGTGCCAGCAGCTTAGGGAGGGGTAGTAGGTACGAGCAGTACTTC.

The gene calls are TRBV11-1 and TRBJ2-1; 12 bases line up with TRBD2. The length of the CDR3 is 16 residues. The germline V gene has CDR1 SGHAT and CDR2 FQDESV (reference sequence). J was trimmed by 6 bases and V by 2 bases; bases with no gene match: 5. CDR3 loop: CASSLLAGGILNEQFF. CDR3 bases: TGTGCCAGCAGCTTACTAGCGGGAGGGATCCTCAATGAGCAGTTCTTC.

This clone was detected only once. The J gene is TRBJ1-6, the V gene TRBV7-3; tentatively, D is TRBD1 (5 bases). Trimming cost V 5 bases and J 6 bases, with 11 bases left between them. The germline V gene has CDR1 SGHTA and CDR2 FQGTGA. The length of the CDR3 is 14 residues. The CDR3 reads CASSPWGGNSPLHF. CDR3 bases: TGTGCCAGCAGCCCCTGGGGGGGTAATTCACCCCTCCACTTT.

V gene TRBV21-1 combines with J gene TRBJ2-5; the D segment call TRBD2 is taken from the table without a DNA check. TRBV21-1 is described as a pseudogene. CDR3 length equals 15 residues. CDR3 in amino acids: CAKRGTSGSEETQYF. CDR3 in DNA: TGTGCCAAACGCGGGACTAGCGGGAGCGAAGAGACCCAGTACTTC.

This chain connects TRBV9 to TRBJ1-1; 7 bases agree with TRBD1. This CDR3 is 16 amino acids long. The junction had 9 bases not matched to a gene; V was cut back by 4 bases and J by 0 bases. Germline V lookup: CDR1 SGDLS, CDR2 YYNGEE. In DNA, the CDR3 is TGTGCCAGCAGCTTCGGGACAGACCTTCTGAACACTGAAGCTTTCTTT. Translated: CASSFGTDLLNTEAFF.

The chain employs TRBV7-8 and TRBJ2-7; TRBD2 aligns across 9 bases. V lost 5 bases and J lost 4; bases outside the gene matches: 3. CDR1 and CDR2 (germline): SGHVS, FQNEAQ. The CDR3 is 13 residues long. As DNA, the CDR3 is TGTGCCAGCAGCGCGGGGGGGGAATACGAGCAGTACTTC. Residues: CASSAGGEYEQYF.